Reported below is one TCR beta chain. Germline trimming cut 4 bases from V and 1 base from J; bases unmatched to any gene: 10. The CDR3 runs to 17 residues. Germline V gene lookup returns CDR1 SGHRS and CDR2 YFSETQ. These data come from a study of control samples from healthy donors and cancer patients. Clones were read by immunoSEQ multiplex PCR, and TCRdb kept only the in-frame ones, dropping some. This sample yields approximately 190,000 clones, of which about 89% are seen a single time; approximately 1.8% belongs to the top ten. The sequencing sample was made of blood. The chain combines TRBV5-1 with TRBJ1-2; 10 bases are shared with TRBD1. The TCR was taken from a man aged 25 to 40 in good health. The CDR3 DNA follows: TGCGCCAGCAGCCTGATGACAGGGGGCGCGCTTAACTATGGCTACACCTTC. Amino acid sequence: CASSLMTGGALNYGYTF.